The sequence of this T cell receptor (beta chain) was determined in a study of blood T cell repertoires in COVID-19. This CDR3 has 15 residues. The germline gives CDR1 LNHDA, CDR2 SQIVND (reference sequence). Trimming removed 5 bases at V and 1 base at J, with 12 bases between. Profiled with immunoSEQ multiplex PCR; TCRdb holds only in-frame clones, not every one. The sample carries 70,000 to 95,000 clones, about four fifths recorded once. Sequenced sample: peripheral blood. This TCR came from a woman aged 40 to 50 with active or convalescent COVID-19. V gene TRBV19 combines with J gene TRBJ1-5; TRBD1 might be the D (5 bases). CDR3 nucleotides: TGTGCCAGTAGTGATCGGACACTGAGCAATCAGCCCCAGCATTTT. This translates into CASSDRTLSNQPQHF.